This T cell receptor beta chain was recorded in a study of T cells in Graves' hyperthyroidism and ophthalmopathy. Overall study: Peripheral blood was obtained at initial diagnosis, preceding any treatment.

Clinical symptoms, serum thyroxine, TRAb, thyroid ultrasound and orbital computed tomography established diagnosis. The table lists this clonotype with a few counts. Its specificity is unknown. Researchers amplified the TCR beta CDR3 regions from RNA transcripts. Initially, a first-round RT-PCR of the TCR CDR3 employed the HTBI primer set. One entry per CDR3 protein, called by TCRdb with MiXCR from the multiplex PCR reads. The sample yields 380,000 or so distinct CDR3 sequences, 11% to 15% seen once. Whole-study findings and limits: The model foresaw ophthalmopathy a median roughly 6.6 months prior to onset. Most thyroid clonotypes expanded above 0.001 appeared in blood too.

Losses at the gene ends were 6 bases for V and 3 bases for J; bases not matched to a gene: 14. CDR3 length: 19 amino acids. Germline assignment: CDR1 MNHNS and CDR2 SASEGT. The sequence was collected from a woman in her 30s with Graves' hyperthyroidism. Material for sequencing was blood. The chain couples TRBV6-1 to TRBJ2-2; 12 bases fit TRBD2. This CDR3 reads CASRLYASGGAYYTGELFF. In nucleotides, the CDR3 is TGTGCCAGCAGACTTTACGCTAGCGGGGGGGCCTACTACACCGGGGAGCTGTTTTTT.